The 6 T cell receptor beta chains below all came from one sample that was sequenced in a study of regulatory T cells in long-lasting Graves disease. HTBI primers from iRepertoire and Arm-PCR of CDR3 regions yielded the TCR beta libraries. TCRdb called the multiplex PCR reads again in MiXCR, with one record for every CDR3 protein. Of about 660,000 distinct CDR3 sequences in the sample, 30% were seen once. Described time point: persistent/refractory GD, antithyroid drugs over 5 years with positive TRAb. Scientists built the TCR library using RNA that was extracted from PBMCs. The sequencing used peripheral blood mononuclear cells (PBMCs), collected when the disease was refractory, from a patient treated with antithyroid drugs. These receptors came from a female donor with Graves disease.

The V and J genes are TRBV6-1 and TRBJ1-1; D is unresolved. Germline V CDR1 and CDR2: MNHNS, SASEGT. The CDR3 has 14 amino acids. The ends were cut back, 4 bases at V and 5 bases at J, with 14 bases in the middle. The CDR3 spells CASSGRVDWTEAFF. In DNA, the CDR3 is TGTGCCAGCAGTGGACGTGTGGATTGGACTGAAGCTTTCTTT.

This clonotype has ten or more counts. J is TRBJ1-1 and V is TRBV29-1; possibly TRBD1 for D (6 bases). Per the germline V gene, CDR1 is SQVTM and CDR2 is ANQGSEA. CDR3 length: 15 amino acids. The V end was cut by 6 bases, the J end by 0 bases, with 17 bases between. The CDR3 sequence: CSVALRGAMNTEAFF. CDR3 DNA sequence: TGCAGCGTCGCCCTCAGGGGTGCCATGAACACTGAAGCTTTCTTT.

The rearrangement links TRBV27 to TRBJ2-6, with D tentatively TRBD1 or TRBD2 (6 bases each). This CDR3 has 16 amino acids. Germline V gene sequence: CDR1 MNHEY, CDR2 SMNVEV (reference sequence). The V end lost 3 bases, the J end lost 4 bases, and 13 bases lay between the germline ends. DNA for the CDR3: TGTGCCAGCAGTTTGGGGGGCGTAACCGGGGCCAACGTCCTGACTTTC. Translated: CASSLGGVTGANVLTF.

This clonotype was counted many times. This rearrangement joins TRBV6-1 to TRBJ2-7; D remains ambiguous. The CDR3 consists of 14 residues. From germline, CDR1 is MNHNS and CDR2 SASEGT. The V end lost 2 bases, the J end lost 4 bases, and 12 bases lay between the germline ends. Here the CDR3 reads CASSEKPMRYEQYF. CDR3 sequence (DNA): TGTGCCAGCAGTGAAAAACCCATGCGGTACGAGCAGTACTTC.

This clonotype was recorded many times. The chain couples TRBV2 to TRBJ1-1, with 9 bases matching TRBD1. This CDR3 region has 15 residues. The germline V gene encodes CDR1 SNHLY and CDR2 FYNNEI. V lost 6 bases to trimming and J lost 5 bases; unmatched junction nucleotides: 10. The CDR3 DNA is TGTGCCAGCAGACCGGGACAGGGAGGAGGGACTGAAGCTTTCTTT. Translated: CASRPGQGGGTEAFF.

V gene TRBV6-9 combines with J gene TRBJ2-7; D gene ambiguous. CDR3 length equals 13 residues. V was cut by 3 bases and J by 2 bases, with 8 bases left in between. The germline CDR1 and CDR2 sequences are MNHGY and SVAAGI. CDR3 coding DNA: TGTGCCAGCAGTTACGTTGGAGCCTACGAGCAGTACTTC. Translated, it gives CASSYVGAYEQYF.